This T cell receptor beta chain originates from a study of T cells in Graves' hyperthyroidism and ophthalmopathy. Across the whole study: Pretreatment peripheral blood was obtained at initial diagnosis.

RNA transcripts gave rise to amplified TCR beta CDR3 regions. Researchers ran a first-round RT-PCR on the TCR CDR3 using the HTBI primer set. TCRdb re-called the multiplex PCR reads with MiXCR, one entry per CDR3 protein. Among about 640,000 distinct CDR3 sequences listed, under 25% were seen once. This CDR3 comprises 14 residues. Per the germline V gene, CDR1 is SGHAT and CDR2 is FQNNGV. Deletions cut 3 bases from V and 0 bases from J, with 6 bases between. This clonotype was seen many times. Sequenced sample: blood. The chain uses TRBV11-2 and TRBJ1-3; D unclear. This clonotype was obtained from a man under 40 with Graves' ophthalmopathy. The DNA of the CDR3 is TGTGCCAGCAGCTTTCAGAACTCTGGAAACACCATATATTTT. Amino acid sequence: CASSFQNSGNTIYF.